The rows below give T cell receptor beta chains drawn from one sample of a study of T cell responses to AZD1222 COVID-19 vaccine. TCRdb's copy holds only in-frame clones and misses some; the assay was immunoSEQ multiplex PCR. The sample includes around 140,000 clones, 85% to 95% of them seen just once. The source was peripheral blood, collected on day 0 of MenACWY control vaccination. These receptors were obtained from an adult in good health. Each CDR3 is given with its conserved first and last residue. D genes are given only for firm matches. A clone size is listed for some rows: how often the clone was seen (once, few, many), or a class if it is expanded.

d_call	v_call	clone_size	j_call	cdr3_nt	cdr3_aa
TRBD1	TRBV19	once	TRBJ1-5	TGTGCCAGTAGTATACTGGGACAGGGGGGCAATCAGCCCCAGCATTTT	CASSILGQGGNQPQHF
TRBD1	TRBV6-5	-	TRBJ1-1	TGTGCCAGCAGTCAAAACAGGGGTCCTGAAGCTTTCTTT	CASSQNRGPEAFF
TRBD1	TRBV14	-	TRBJ2-1	TGTGCCAGCAGCCCATGGACAGGGGGCCGCAATGAGCAGTTCTTC	CASSPWTGGRNEQFF
TRBD2	TRBV11-2	-	TRBJ2-3	TGTGCCAGCAGCCGGTTGGGGACTAGCGGGAGTGCCCGGGGTACGCAGTATTTT	CASSRLGTSGSARGTQYF
-	TRBV4-3	-	TRBJ1-1	TGCGCCAGCAGCCAAGATTGGGCGGGGAACACTGAAGCTTTCTTT	CASSQDWAGNTEAFF
-	TRBV20-1	-	TRBJ1-1	TGCAGTGCCAGAGTGGGATTTGAAGCTTTCTTT	CSARVGFEAFF
-	TRBV5-8	-	TRBJ2-1	TGTGCCAGCAGCTTGATTTCCGGGTGGAATGAGCAGTTCTTC	CASSLISGWNEQFF
-	TRBV4-1	-	TRBJ1-1	TGCGCCAGCAGCCCTTCCAATAGAAAAGCTTTCTTT	CASSPSNRKAFF
TRBD1	TRBV27	-	TRBJ1-2	TGTGCCAGCAGTCCCAGGGACAGCTATGGCTACACCTTC	CASSPRDSYGYTF
-	TRBV12-3/TRBV12-4	-	TRBJ1-5	TGTGCCAGCAGTTTGGGGGCGCATCAGCCCCAGCATTTT	CASSLGAHQPQHF
-	TRBV28	-	TRBJ1-2	TGTGCCAGCGGGACGGCCCATGGCTACACCTTC	CASGTAHGYTF
-	TRBV19	-	TRBJ1-2	TGTGCCAGTAGTATAGCCCCGGGACTTTCGTCCCGAGGTGGCTACACCTTC	CASSIAPGLSSRGGYTF
TRBD1	TRBV27	-	TRBJ1-4	TGTGCCAGCAGTTTATCCAGGGGGCATGAAAAACTGTTTTTT	CASSLSRGHEKLFF